The rows below give T cell receptor beta chains drawn from one sample of a study of tumor-infiltrating lymphocytes in localized non-small cell lung cancer. TCRdb keeps only in-frame clones here, not all; method: immunoSEQ multiplex PCR. The data show some 15,000 clones, with roughly 81% seen just once and just over 2.5% held by the top ten. The specimen sequenced was lung tumor tissue. The source of these receptors is a human donor with non-small cell lung cancer. Each CDR3 is given with its conserved first and last residue. Fields, in order: V gene, D gene, clone size, J gene, CDR3 protein, CDR3 DNA. The D gene is left open where the match is weak. Rows may omit the clone size; those that give it use once, few, many or a size class.

>TRBV4-1|-|-|TRBJ2-5
CASSQDGSRREETQYF
TGCGCCAGCAGCCAAGATGGATCGAGGAGGGAAGAGACCCAGTACTTC
>TRBV5-1|-|once|TRBJ2-7
CASSLAYGTPSF
TGCGCCAGCAGCTTGGCCTATGGAACACCAAGCTTC
>TRBV6-5|TRBD1|few|TRBJ1-2
CASSPGGSNYGYTF
TGTGCCAGCAGTCCAGGGGGATCTAACTATGGCTACACCTTC
>TRBV7-6|TRBD2|once|TRBJ2-7
CASSLSGRSEQYF
TGTGCCAGCAGCCTTAGCGGGAGATCCGAGCAGTACTTC
>TRBV7-2|TRBD2|-|TRBJ2-5
CASSPGTSGTPYQETQYF
TGTGCCAGCAGCCCCGGGACTAGCGGTACGCCGTACCAAGAGACCCAGTACTTC
>TRBV27|TRBD2|-|TRBJ2-5
CASSTTGTSGQETQYF
TGTGCCAGCAGTACTACCGGGACTAGCGGCCAAGAGACCCAGTACTTC
>TRBV6-5|-|-|TRBJ1-2
CAIRARTAGGYTF
TGTGCCATCAGAGCACGGACGGCGGGAGGCTACACCTTC
>TRBV2|-|-|TRBJ2-2
CASRGRDPNTGELFF
TGTGCCAGCAGGGGACGGGACCCTAACACCGGGGAGCTGTTTTTT
>TRBV19|TRBD1|-|TRBJ2-1
CASNQDRGRNNEQFF
TGTGCCAGTAACCAAGACAGGGGGCGCAACAATGAGCAGTTCTTC
>TRBV18|-|-|TRBJ2-2
CASHSRRGGPNTGELFF
TGTGCCAGCCATTCTAGGAGGGGAGGCCCGAACACCGGGGAGCTGTTTTTT
>TRBV27|-|-|TRBJ2-5
CASSSGSETQYF
TGTGCCAGCAGCTCAGGGTCGGAGACCCAGTACTTC
>TRBV18|-|-|TRBJ2-7
CASSPGRNEQYF
TGTGCCAGCTCACCAGGGAGGAACGAGCAGTACTTC
>TRBV5-6|-|-|TRBJ2-1
CASTRRSHEQFF
TGTGCCAGCACCCGGAGATCCCATGAGCAGTTCTTC
>TRBV5-4|-|-|TRBJ1-2
CASSLARGGGYTF
TGTGCCAGCAGCTTGGCCAGGGGCGGCGGCTACACCTTC
>TRBV7-8|TRBD2|-|TRBJ2-7
CASSLIAGDRYF
TGTGCCAGCAGCTTAATAGCGGGGGACCGGTACTTC
>TRBV19|TRBD2|-|TRBJ2-5
CASSIDSTSGRMVQYF
TGTGCCAGTAGTATAGATTCGACTAGCGGGAGAATGGTCCAGTACTTC
>TRBV7-9|TRBD1|-|TRBJ2-2
CASSSRDRGEPGELFF
TGTGCCAGCAGCTCCCGGGACAGGGGGGAGCCCGGGGAGCTGTTTTTT
>TRBV7-9|-|-|TRBJ2-7
CASSLLTSYEQYF
TGTGCCAGCAGCCTCCTGACTAGCTACGAGCAGTACTTC
>TRBV28|TRBD2|few|TRBJ2-7
CASSEAGGRNEQYF
TGTGCCAGCAGTGAAGCGGGAGGGAGGAACGAGCAGTACTTC
>TRBV5-1|TRBD1|once|TRBJ1-2
CASSPDRAYGYTF
TGCGCCAGCAGCCCCGACAGGGCCTATGGCTACACCTTC
>TRBV5-1|TRBD2|-|TRBJ2-1
CASSVGTSGRSLNEQFF
TGCGCCAGCAGCGTTGGGACTAGCGGGAGGTCGCTAAATGAGCAGTTCTTC
>TRBV6-5|TRBD1|-|TRBJ2-7
CASSLTRQGTYEQYF
TGTGCCAGCAGTTTAACCCGACAGGGTACCTACGAGCAGTACTTC
>TRBV19|-|-|TRBJ1-4
CASSDSRINEKLFF
TGTGCCAGTAGTGACAGTCGGATTAATGAAAAACTGTTTTTT
>TRBV7-9|-|-|TRBJ1-3
CASFSSGRSGNTIYF
TGTGCCAGTTTTTCCTCGGGAAGATCTGGAAACACCATATATTTT
>TRBV19|-|-|TRBJ2-1
CASSGEDRAYNEQFF
TGTGCCAGTAGTGGAGAGGACAGAGCATACAATGAGCAGTTCTTC
>TRBV30|TRBD1|-|TRBJ2-7
CAWSVTAPAGGYEQYF
TGTGCCTGGAGTGTCACGGCGCCGGCAGGGGGCTACGAGCAGTACTTC
>TRBV5-1|TRBD2|-|TRBJ2-7
CASSSPERGEQYF
TGCGCCAGCAGTTCCCCGGAGCGGGGCGAGCAGTACTTC
>TRBV5-1|-|few|TRBJ2-7
CASSLAWTGAYEQYF
TGCGCCAGCAGCTTGGCCTGGACCGGGGCCTACGAGCAGTACTTC
>TRBV30|-|once|TRBJ1-5
CAWSGEGYSNQPQHF
TGTGCCTGGAGCGGGGAGGGCTATAGCAATCAGCCCCAGCATTTT
>TRBV19|-|-|TRBJ1-5
CASSLTSYSNQPQHF
TGTGCCAGTAGCCTGACAAGTTATAGCAATCAGCCCCAGCATTTT
>TRBV18|-|-|TRBJ2-5
CASSPWSSDQETQYF
TGTGCCAGCTCACCATGGTCCAGCGACCAAGAGACCCAGTACTTC
>TRBV6-4|-|-|TRBJ2-1
CASSDGSSYNEQFF
TGTGCCAGCAGTGACGGGAGCTCCTACAATGAGCAGTTCTTC